This TCR beta chain was obtained from a study of technical replicates of blood from a few donors. The CDR3 has 14 residues. Per the germline V gene, CDR1 is MRHNA and CDR2 is SNTAGT. The V end was cut by 4 bases, the J end by 4 bases, with 10 bases between. This clone was found once. Data came from immunoSEQ multiplex PCR; TCRdb stores just in-frame clones and leaves some out. The repertoire holds under 100,000 clones, with about 93% as singletons. The rearrangement links TRBV6-4 to TRBJ2-2; D is perhaps TRBD2 (5 bases). The origin of this receptor is a human donor in good health. The source material was T cells isolated from PBMCs. The CDR3 spells CASSAQRGTGELFF. CDR3 DNA sequence: TGTGCCAGCAGTGCCCAACGGGGCACCGGGGAGCTGTTTTTT.